A single sample gave rise to the 20 T cell receptor beta chains below, sequenced in a study of blood T cell repertoires in COVID-19. Sequencing used immunoSEQ multiplex PCR; TCRdb keeps in-frame clones, though not all of them. This table holds 55,000 to 75,000 clones, roughly three quarters found once. Sequenced material: peripheral blood. The receptors stem from a human donor in a cohort sampled during active COVID-19.

The gene calls are TRBV10-3 and TRBJ2-5, with 15 positions matching TRBD2. CDR1 and CDR2 from the germline V gene are ENHRY and SYGVKD. This CDR3 is 17 amino acids long. V lost 4 bases to trimming and J lost 4 bases; unmatched junction nucleotides: 7. In nucleotides, the CDR3 is TGTGCCATCAGTGCCTCCGGGACTAGCGGGAGGTTAGAGACCCAGTACTTC. It specifies CAISASGTSGRLETQYF.

The gene calls are TRBV4-3 and TRBJ2-3; 7 bases fit TRBD1. Germline V gene data show CDR1 as LGHNA and CDR2 as YSLEER. This CDR3 is 16 amino acids long. V gave up 1 base and J gave up 2 bases; unmatched junction bases: 6. The CDR3 nucleotides read TGCGCCAGCAGCCAAGGTAGGACAGGATACACAGATACGCAGTATTTT. This encodes CASSQGRTGYTDTQYF.

The gene calls are TRBV7-2 and TRBJ2-1; the D is unclear. This CDR3 has 13 residues. Germline V gives CDR1 SGHTA, CDR2 FQGNSA. Trimming removed 1 base from V and 8 bases from J, with 9 bases in between. The CDR3 is CASSLGVGYEQFF. The CDR3, as DNA: TGTGCCAGCAGCTTAGGGGTCGGGTATGAGCAGTTCTTC.

With regard to this clone: Other DNA sequences in this specimen translate into the identical CDR3. The V gene is TRBV9, the J gene TRBJ2-7; 8 bases align to TRBD1. CDR1 is SGDLS, CDR2 YYNGEE, per germline. Unmatched junction bases numbered 1, after V lost 3 bases and J lost 2 bases. This CDR3 contains 13 residues. CDR3 in amino acids: CASSAQGAYEQYF. The CDR3 nucleotides are TGTGCCAGCAGCGCACAGGGGGCCTACGAGCAGTACTTC.

V is TRBV30 and J is TRBJ1-5; D may be TRBD1 (6 bases). The CDR3 is 13 residues long. Germline assignment: CDR1 GTSNPN and CDR2 SVGIG (reference sequence). The V gene lost 1 base and the J gene lost 6 bases, with 10 bases spanning the gap. The CDR3 coding sequence is TGTGCCTGGAGTGCACAGGGCGGTCAGCCCCAGCATTTT. This gives the protein CAWSAQGGQPQHF.

The chain has TRBV15 and TRBJ2-7; a possible D gene is TRBD2 (6 bases). Trimming removed 1 base at V and 3 bases at J, with 13 bases between. The CDR3 consists of 15 residues. From germline, CDR1 is LNHNV and CDR2 YYDKDF (reference sequence). This CDR3 reads CATSRVGGEVYEQYF. DNA for the CDR3: TGTGCCACCAGCAGAGTCGGAGGGGAAGTCTACGAGCAGTACTTC.

This clone came up a few times. The J gene is TRBJ1-2, the V gene TRBV7-8; 8 positions match TRBD1. The germline gives CDR1 SGHVS, CDR2 FQNEAQ. This CDR3 comprises 13 residues. Trimming at V came to 5 bases and at J to 6 bases, leaving 5 bases not matched to a gene. CDR3 loop: CASSQRTGNGYTF. The CDR3 region has the DNA TGTGCCAGCAGCCAACGGACAGGGAATGGCTACACCTTC. The whole variable domain, filled in from reference TRBV7-8 and TRBJ1-2, reads GAGVSQSPRYKVAKRGQDVALRCDPISGHVSLFWYQQALGQGPEFLTYFQNEAQLDKSGLPSDRFFAERPEGSVSTLKIQRTQQEDSAVYLCASSQRTGNGYTFGSGTRLTVV.

J is TRBJ2-7 and V is TRBV12-3 or TRBV12-4; no clear D. The CDR3 has 11 amino acids. The V gene lost 1 base and the J gene lost 7 bases, with 5 bases spanning the gap. The CDR3, as DNA: TGTGCCAGCAGTTTAGGCGGTGAGCAGTACTTC. This codes for CASSLGGEQYF.

The chain carries TRBV29-1 and TRBJ2-7; TRBD1 agrees at 9 bases. The CDR3 spans 13 residues. Germline V CDR1 and CDR2: SQVTM, ANQGSEA. The V gene end was trimmed by 3 bases and the J gene end by 7 bases; junction bases not matched to a gene: 7. DNA of the CDR3: TGCAGCGTTGAGGGACAGGGAACGCGGGAGCAGTACTTC. It is translated as CSVEGQGTREQYF.

The chain carries TRBV28 and TRBJ2-4; unclear D gene. The V and J ends lost 4 bases and 0 bases respectively, with 10 bases between them. The length of the CDR3 is 15 residues. From germline, CDR1 is MDHEN and CDR2 SYDVKM. The CDR3, as DNA: TGTGCCAGCAGTTCGTGGCGGCTAGCCAAAAACATTCAGTACTTC. Protein sequence: CASSSWRLAKNIQYF.

This clone was counted once. The V and J genes are TRBV21-1 and TRBJ1-5; the DNA was not used to check the table's D call, TRBD1. TRBV21-1 is deemed a pseudogene. This CDR3 is built from 16 residues. Here the CDR3 reads CASSTLPQDLNQPQHF. CDR3 sequence (DNA): TGTGCCAGCAGCACGCTCCCCCAGGATCTCAATCAGCCCCAGCATTTT.

As for this clone: Other DNA sequences from this sample encode an identical CDR3 as well. This chain connects TRBV6-5 to TRBJ1-6, with 8 bases matching TRBD1. CDR3 length: 15 amino acids. The germline gives CDR1 MNHEY, CDR2 SVGAGI. Trimming at V came to 4 bases and at J to 7 bases, leaving 6 bases not matched to a gene. The CDR3 coding sequence is TGTGCCAGCAGTTTAAGACAGGGGAGGAATTCACCCCTCCACTTT. Its protein product is CASSLRQGRNSPLHF.

This chain joins TRBV13 and TRBJ2-1, with D possibly TRBD2 on 6 matching bases. This CDR3 has 16 amino acids. The V gene lost 7 bases and the J gene lost 2 bases, with 18 bases spanning the gap. Germline assignment: CDR1 PRHDT and CDR2 FYEKMQ (reference sequence). Here the CDR3 DNA reads TGTGCCAGCACCCGAACCGTGGCGGGGACCTACAATGAGCAGTTCTTC. Translating gives CASTRTVAGTYNEQFF. Full variable domain (rest looked up from reference TRBV13 and TRBJ2-1): AAGVIQSPRHLIKEKRETATLKCYPIPRHDTVYWYQQGPGQDPQFLISFYEKMQSDKGSIPDRFSAQQFSDYHSELNMSSLELGDSALYFCASTRTVAGTYNEQFFGPGTRLTVL.

This clone was seen a single time. The chain has TRBV7-9 and TRBJ2-7; a weak D match, TRBD2 (7 bases). The CDR3 runs 14 residues. Between the trimmed V and J ends, which lost 5 bases and 3 bases, there was a span of 14 bases. Germline assignment: CDR1 SEHNR and CDR2 FQNEAQ (reference sequence). The CDR3 loop reads CASSLGGRGYEQYF. The CDR3 coding sequence is TGTGCCAGCAGCCTAGGGGGGAGGGGCTACGAGCAGTACTTC. The full variable domain, with the rest looked up from reference TRBV7-9 and TRBJ2-7, is DTGVSQNPRHKITKRGQNVTFRCDPISEHNRLYWYRQTLGQGPEFLTYFQNEAQLEKSRLLSDRFSAERPKGSFSTLEIQRTEQGDSAMYLCASSLGGRGYEQYFGPGTRLTVT.

The chain links TRBV24-1 to TRBJ2-4; TRBD1 might be the D (6 bases). The length of the CDR3 is 13 residues. The V gene's germline CDR1 is KGHDR and CDR2 SFDVKD. Trimming shortened V by 4 bases and J by 9 bases, and 12 bases separated the two germline ends. CDR3 DNA: TGTGCCACCAGTGAGGGGGCAGAAGTCATTCAGTACTTC. This codes for CATSEGAEVIQYF.

The chain uses TRBV29-1 and TRBJ1-4; tentatively, D is TRBD1 (6 bases). Germline V lookup: CDR1 SQVTM, CDR2 ANQGSEA. The CDR3 has 13 residues. The V gene lost 4 bases and the J gene lost 5 bases, with 11 bases spanning the gap. The CDR3 DNA reads as TGCAGCGTTGGGGGGACACAGAATGAAAAACTGTTTTTT. This codes for CSVGGTQNEKLFF.

This clone was recorded once. V usage is TRBV6-5 and J usage is TRBJ2-7, with D possibly being TRBD2 (6 bases). Per the germline V gene, CDR1 is MNHEY and CDR2 is SVGAGI. The V end lost 7 bases, the J end lost 2 bases, and 18 bases lay between the germline ends. This CDR3 is built from 15 residues. CDR3 DNA sequence: TGTGCCAGCATCCTCGGCGGGGCGCTCACCTACGAGCAGTACTTC. This gives the protein CASILGGALTYEQYF.

The rearrangement uses TRBV28 and TRBJ1-2; 7 bases are shared with TRBD1. V shed 2 bases and J 8 bases; nucleotides not matched to a gene: 8. This CDR3 spans 14 amino acids. Per the germline V gene, CDR1 is MDHEN and CDR2 is SYDVKM. The CDR3 bases are TGTGCCAGCAGTTTAGACAGGGCGCGTCCCGGCTACACCTTC. Encoded protein: CASSLDRARPGYTF.

The rearrangement joins TRBV7-8 to TRBJ1-1, with D unclear. In germline, CDR1 is SGHVS, CDR2 FQNEAQ. The CDR3 is 13 amino acids. The ends were cut back, 5 bases at V and 1 base at J, with 8 bases in the middle. CDR3 bases: TGTGCCAGCAGCCCTGACTGGAACACTGAAGCTTTCTTT. Translation gives CASSPDWNTEAFF.

Ten or more counts support this clone. CDR3 in amino acids: CASSLGPYNEQFF. CDR3 sequence (DNA): TGTGCCAGCAGCTTAGGGCCCTACAATGAGCAGTTCTTC. V is TRBV7-2 and J is TRBJ2-1; D gene uncertain. CDR1 and CDR2 from the germline V gene are SGHTA and FQGNSA. The length of the CDR3 is 13 residues. V was shortened by 1 base and J by 2 bases, with 3 bases between the two germline ends.